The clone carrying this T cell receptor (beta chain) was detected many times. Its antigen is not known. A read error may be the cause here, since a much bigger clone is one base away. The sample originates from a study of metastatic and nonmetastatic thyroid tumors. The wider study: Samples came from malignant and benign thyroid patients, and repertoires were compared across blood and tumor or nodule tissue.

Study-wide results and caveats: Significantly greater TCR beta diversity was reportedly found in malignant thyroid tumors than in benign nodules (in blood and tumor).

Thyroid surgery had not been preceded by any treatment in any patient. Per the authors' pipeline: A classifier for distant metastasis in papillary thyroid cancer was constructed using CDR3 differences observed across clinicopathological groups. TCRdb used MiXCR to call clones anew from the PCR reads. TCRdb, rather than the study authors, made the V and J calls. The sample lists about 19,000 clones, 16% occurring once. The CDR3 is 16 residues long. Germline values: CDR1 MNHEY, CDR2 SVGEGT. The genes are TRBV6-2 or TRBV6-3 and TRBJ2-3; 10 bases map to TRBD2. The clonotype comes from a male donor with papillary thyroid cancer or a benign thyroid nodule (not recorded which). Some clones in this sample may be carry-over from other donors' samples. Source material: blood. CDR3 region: CASSPTLAGVGDAQYF. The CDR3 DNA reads TGTGCCAGCAGTCCCACTCTAGCGGGAGTTGGAGATGCGCAGTATTTT.